This T cell receptor beta chain came from a study of cytomegalovirus exposure and HLA in healthy donors. Vbeta (60) and Jbeta (13) primers were used in the PCR. The data were produced by immunoSEQ multiplex PCR, yet TCRdb's version contains in-frame clones alone and is incomplete. The sample shows over 85,000 clones, over 60% of them seen only once. Trimming took off 7 bases at V and 2 bases at J, with 8 bases between the two ends. This CDR3 is built from 12 residues. Germline V gene sequence: CDR1 MNHNS, CDR2 SASEGT. The receptor's source is an older woman in good health and CMV-seropositive. Sequencing was carried out using PBMCs. The genes are TRBV6-1 and TRBJ1-1; unclear D gene. CDR3 DNA sequence: TGTGCCAGCATCCAACATAACACTGAAGCTTTCTTT. It is translated as CASIQHNTEAFF.